The 15 T cell receptor beta chains in this list originate from one sample, sequenced in a study of shared clonotypes between healthy human individuals. Some clones are missing from TCRdb's copy, which holds only in-frame ones; the method was immunoSEQ multiplex PCR. The sample includes approximately 720,000 clones, 92% of them seen just once. Terminally differentiated effector memory CD45RA+ cells were left out of the naive CD8 fraction, which was CD45RO-negative and positively selected for CCR7. Input material: naive CD8+ T cells sorted from blood. The source is a man aged 25 to 40 in good health.

This clone was found once. This chain joins TRBV5-3 and TRBJ1-5, with D possibly being TRBD1 (6 bases). TRBV5-3 is an ORF for which the function is uncertain. Deletions cut 5 bases from V and 6 bases from J, with 18 bases between. The CDR3 has 15 residues. Written as DNA, the CDR3 is TGTGCCAGAAGAGGCCCGGGACAAATATTTCAGCCCCAGCATTTT. Its translation: CARRGPGQIFQPQHF.

The chain has TRBV7-2 and TRBJ2-5, with 8 bases that match TRBD1. The CDR3 sequence is 18 residues long. J gave up 0 bases and V 5 bases, and 14 bases lay outside the gene matches. Germline V gene lookup returns CDR1 SGHTA and CDR2 FQGNSA. This chain's CDR3 is CASSHPGQDREYQETQYF. In DNA form, the CDR3 reads TGTGCCAGCAGCCACCCGGGACAGGACCGTGAGTACCAAGAGACCCAGTACTTC.

V usage is TRBV5-5 and J usage is TRBJ2-3; D is perhaps TRBD2 (5 bases). This CDR3 is built from 15 residues. Deletions cut 6 bases from V and 0 bases from J, with 14 bases between. Germline assignment: CDR1 SGHKS and CDR2 YYEKEE (reference sequence). DNA of the CDR3: TGTGCCAGCAACCCGCAGAGGGTTAGCACAGATACGCAGTATTTT. This codes for CASNPQRVSTDTQYF.

V is TRBV27 and J is TRBJ1-5; the match to TRBD1 covers 8 bases. Germline loops: CDR1 MNHEY, CDR2 SMNVEV (reference sequence). The length of the CDR3 is 15 residues. J gave up 6 bases and V 4 bases, and 8 bases lay outside the gene matches. The CDR3 is CASSSIGQGGQPQHF. The CDR3 DNA reads TGTGCCAGCAGTTCGATAGGACAGGGTGGTCAGCCCCAGCATTTT.

The CDR3 coding sequence is TGTGCCAGCAGTGATCCGGGGTTCAGGGACCAAGAGACCCAGTACTTC. Its translation is CASSDPGFRDQETQYF. V is TRBV6-1 and J is TRBJ2-5; D is possibly TRBD1 or TRBD2 (5 bases each). The length of the CDR3 is 16 residues. From germline, CDR1 is MNHNS and CDR2 SASEGT. Between the trimmed V and J ends, which lost 3 bases and 0 bases, there was a span of 14 bases.

The chain carries TRBV29-1 and TRBJ2-1, with 11 bases matching TRBD1. CDR3 length equals 14 residues. In germline, CDR1 is SQVTM, CDR2 ANQGSEA. V trimming: 6 bases; J trimming: 7 bases; junction bases outside the gene matches: 8. CDR3 DNA: TGCAGCGTGGGACCGGGACAGGGGGAAAATGAGCAGTTCTTC. Translating gives CSVGPGQGENEQFF.

A single count supports this clone. The J gene is TRBJ2-1, the V gene TRBV2; D remains unclear. With 0 bases removed from V and 2 bases from J, the gap between germline ends came to 11 bases. The length of the CDR3 is 16 residues. Germline V gives CDR1 SNHLY, CDR2 FYNNEI. Written as DNA, the CDR3 is TGTGCCAGCAGTGAAGCCGGCCAGTTGGCCTACAATGAGCAGTTCTTC. Protein sequence: CASSEAGQLAYNEQFF.

The gene calls are TRBV27 and TRBJ1-2; 7 nucleotides line up with TRBD1. V shed 4 bases, J shed 3 bases, and the junction held 2 bases outside the gene matches. Germline V CDR1 and CDR2: MNHEY, SMNVEV (reference sequence). CDR3 size: 13 residues. The CDR3 loop reads CASSYTGDYGYTF. The CDR3 DNA is TGTGCCAGCAGTTATACAGGGGACTATGGCTACACCTTC.

The chain couples TRBV6-5 to TRBJ1-3; possibly TRBD1 for D (5 bases). This CDR3 spans 14 amino acids. Germline V gene sequence: CDR1 MNHEY, CDR2 SVGAGI. Trimming took 5 bases from V and 4 from J, leaving 12 bases between them. CDR3 sequence: CASSGGTGGNTIYF. The CDR3 nucleotides are TGTGCCAGCAGTGGAGGGACGGGAGGAAACACCATATATTTT.

V usage is TRBV9 and J usage is TRBJ1-3; 8 positions agree with TRBD1. The ends lost 2 bases at V and 5 bases at J; junction bases unmatched: 9. Looked up from germline, CDR1 is SGDLS and CDR2 is YYNGEE. The CDR3 spans 16 residues. The CDR3 DNA sequence: TGTGCCAGCAGCGTCGCGGACAGGGATTATAGAAACACCATATATTTT. This sequence encodes CASSVADRDYRNTIYF.

The rearrangement links TRBV7-3 to TRBJ1-2; TRBD1 is a possible D gene (5 bases). V lost 3 bases and J 6 bases, leaving 11 bases between the germline ends. Per germline, CDR1 SGHTA and CDR2 FQGTGA. The CDR3 runs 13 residues. CDR3 in DNA: TGTGCCAGCAGCTTCGCAGGGCCTGATGGCTACACCTTC. Translation gives CASSFAGPDGYTF.

This chain joins TRBV15 and TRBJ1-2; D might be TRBD1 (5 bases). The V end lost 0 bases, the J end lost 6 bases, and 20 bases lay between the germline ends. The CDR3 sequence is 17 residues long. Germline V lookup: CDR1 LNHNV, CDR2 YYDKDF (reference sequence). CDR3 amino acids: CATSRDQLSGTVDGYTF. The CDR3 DNA follows: TGTGCCACCAGCAGAGATCAATTGTCCGGGACTGTAGATGGCTACACCTTC.

This rearrangement joins TRBV5-6 to TRBJ2-1; 9 nucleotides match TRBD2. This CDR3 spans 15 amino acids. V trimming: 5 bases; J trimming: 0 bases; junction bases outside the gene matches: 3. CDR1 and CDR2 from the germline V gene are SGHDT and YYEEEE. This CDR3 is CASRVSGSSYNEQFF. CDR3 in DNA: TGTGCCAGCAGGGTTAGCGGGAGCTCCTACAATGAGCAGTTCTTC.

The chain employs TRBV9 and TRBJ2-3, with 8 bases lining up with TRBD1. The CDR3 length is 15 residues. After removal of 3 bases from V and 5 bases from J, the junction contained 8 bases not matched to a gene. CDR1 SGDLS and CDR2 YYNGEE come from the germline V gene. CDR3 loop: CASSAPRTGLDTQYF. CDR3 nucleotide sequence: TGTGCCAGCAGCGCCCCCCGGACAGGGCTAGATACGCAGTATTTT.

The chain is built from TRBV9 and TRBJ2-1, with TRBD2 as a possible D gene (6 bases). This CDR3 is 14 amino acids long. V lost 0 bases and J lost 6, with 10 bases in between. The germline V gene has CDR1 SGDLS and CDR2 YYNGEE. The CDR3, as DNA: TGTGCCAGCAGCGTAGGTTTGGGAGGCAATGAGCAGTTCTTC. Its protein is CASSVGLGGNEQFF. The whole variable domain, remainder taken from reference TRBV9 and TRBJ2-1, is DSGVTQTPKHLITATGQRVTLRCSPRSGDLSVYWYQQSLDQGLQFLIQYYNGEERAKGNILERFSAQQFPDLHSELNLSSLELGDSALYFCASSVGLGGNEQFFGPGTRLTVL.